This TCR beta chain stems from a study of blood T cell repertoires in COVID-19. Looking at the study overall: COVID-19 samples from acute and convalescent phases originated in the United States, Italy and Spain. Sample material is recorded as cDNA or gDNA derived from T cells, B-cell-depleted T cells, or PBMCs.

From germline, CDR1 is SGHVS and CDR2 FQNEAQ. The CDR3 loop spans 15 amino acids. V was clipped by 1 base and J by 5 bases, with 14 bases between them. Original handling: Amplification of reference gene primers was used by the study to estimate nucleated cell counts. TCRdb's copy holds only in-frame clones and misses some; the assay was immunoSEQ multiplex PCR. Clone size and the V and J calls come from that table; the DNA yielded D and trimming. The sample has over 150,000 clones; 90% to 95% are singletons. The source material was peripheral blood. The sequence was obtained from a man aged 45-65 years with acute or convalescent COVID-19. V and J are TRBV7-8 and TRBJ1-2; no clear D gene. This CDR3 reads CASSLGRRSSYGYTF. For the CDR3, the DNA is TGTGCCAGCAGCTTAGGTCGCCGAAGCTCATATGGCTACACCTTC.